Listed here are 28 T cell receptor beta chains from one sample, sequenced in a study of T cell repertoires in cytomegalovirus infection. Their recognized antigens are unknown. Using its own MiXCR run on the reads, TCRdb lists one record per CDR3 protein. The profile shows about 830,000 distinct CDR3 sequences, approximately 30% of them singletons. Specimen: cultured CD8+ T cells from PBMCs, collected from culture after CMV antigen stimulation. These TCRs come from a human donor in good health (CMV status not recorded). Some clones in this sample may be carry-over from other donors' samples.

The chain couples TRBV7-9 to TRBJ1-5; possible D gene TRBD1, 6 bases. The CDR3 runs to 19 residues. The germline V and J ends were trimmed by 4 bases and 2 bases, with 24 bases remaining between them. The germline V gene has CDR1 SEHNR and CDR2 FQNEAQ (reference sequence). The DNA of the CDR3 is TGTGCCAGCAGCTCCCTTACGGACGAACAGGGTAGGCGCAATCAGCCCCAGCATTTT. This codes for CASSSLTDEQGRRNQPQHF. Supplemented by reference TRBV7-9 and TRBJ1-5, the full variable domain reads DTGVSQNPRHKITKRGQNVTFRCDPISEHNRLYWYRQTLGQGPEFLTYFQNEAQLEKSRLLSDRFSAERPKGSFSTLEIQRTEQGDSAMYLCASSSLTDEQGRRNQPQHFGDGTRLSIL.

V usage is TRBV7-9 and J usage is TRBJ1-1; 7 nucleotides match TRBD1. CDR3 length: 13 residues. J was trimmed by 3 bases and V by 5 bases; bases with no gene match: 3. CDR1 is SEHNR, CDR2 FQNEAQ, per germline (reference sequence). CDR3 DNA: TGTGCCAGCAGCAATACAGGGGACACTGAAGCTTTCTTT. It yields the protein CASSNTGDTEAFF.

This clonotype was observed a few times. The chain is built from TRBV7-2 and TRBJ2-5; TRBD1 is a possible D gene (6 bases). Germline assignment: CDR1 SGHTA and CDR2 FQGNSA. Deletions cut 3 bases from V and 5 bases from J, with 19 bases between. The CDR3 runs to 16 residues. For the CDR3, the DNA is TGTGCCAGCAGCTTGCAGGGGCCCCCTCCGCGTGAGACCCAGTACTTC. Its translation is CASSLQGPPPRETQYF.

This clonotype was found a few times. The J gene is TRBJ2-3, the V gene TRBV6-6; D unresolved. Germline CDR1 and CDR2: MNHNY and SVGAGI (reference sequence). CDR3 length: 13 residues. V gave up 2 bases and J gave up 2 bases, with 5 bases separating them. The CDR3 coding sequence is TGTGCCAGCAGTTACGCCGACACAGATACGCAGTATTTT. Protein product: CASSYADTDTQYF.

There are many counts of this clonotype. This chain links TRBV7-2 with TRBJ2-1, with 8 bases identical to TRBD2. The CDR3 covers 15 residues. CDR1 SGHTA and CDR2 FQGNSA come from the germline V gene. Trimming at V came to 1 base and at J to 7 bases, leaving 6 bases not matched to a gene. CDR3 in DNA: TGTGCCAGCAGCTTAGGAGGACTAGCATATAATGAGCAGTTCTTC. It codes for CASSLGGLAYNEQFF. The whole variable domain, filled in from reference TRBV7-2 and TRBJ2-1, reads GAGVSQSPSNKVTEKGKDVELRCDPISGHTALYWYRQSLGQGLEFLIYFQGNSAPDKSGLPSDRFSAERTGGSVSTLTIQRTQQEDSAVYLCASSLGGLAYNEQFFGPGTRLTVL.

The rearrangement links TRBV5-1 to TRBJ2-5; 13 positions agree with TRBD2. V dropped 4 bases and J dropped 5; count of bases not matched to a gene: 8. CDR3 length: 16 residues. Germline lookup yields CDR1 SGHRS and CDR2 YFSETQ. The CDR3 DNA follows: TGCGCCAGCAGCCCGGGACTAGCGGGGCGGTGGGAGACCCAGTACTTC. This translates into CASSPGLAGRWETQYF.

This clonotype was counted only a few times. The CDR3 nucleotides are TGTGCCAGCAGCTTAGCCCCAGGGGAAAACACTGAAGCTTTCTTT. It specifies CASSLAPGENTEAFF. The chain recombines TRBV7-6 with TRBJ1-1; TRBD1 might be the D (6 bases). Looked up from germline, CDR1 is SGHVS and CDR2 is FNYEAQ. V was shortened by 0 bases and J by 2 bases, with 10 bases between the two germline ends. The CDR3 covers 15 residues.

The CDR3 coding sequence is TGTGCCAGCAGTTTAAGTTTTAGCGCCTATAATTCACCCCTCCACTTT. As protein: CASSLSFSAYNSPLHF. This rearrangement joins TRBV27 to TRBJ1-6; D is ambiguous. V dropped 2 bases and J dropped 2 bases, with 10 bases sitting between them. The CDR3 totals 16 residues. From germline, CDR1 is MNHEY and CDR2 SMNVEV (reference sequence).

The gene calls are TRBV6-6 and TRBJ2-3; 7 bases match TRBD2. The CDR3 covers 17 residues. Per germline, CDR1 MNHNY and CDR2 SVGAGI (reference sequence). V shed 2 bases and J 0 bases; nucleotides not matched to a gene: 8. This CDR3 reads CASSYDLASGSTDTQYF. The CDR3, as DNA: TGTGCCAGCAGTTACGACCTGGCTAGCGGTAGCACAGATACGCAGTATTTT.

This clonotype was observed a handful of times. The chain uses TRBV6-2 or TRBV6-3 and TRBJ2-7; TRBD2 is a possible D gene (7 bases). V lost 2 bases and J lost 7, with 18 bases in between. CDR3 length: 15 amino acids. The germline gives CDR1 MNHEY, CDR2 SVGEGT. CDR3 bases: TGTGCCAGCAGTTACGCGGGGGCTACGCGGGGAGAGCAGTACGTC. Translated, it gives CASSYAGATRGEQYV.

This clonotype has a handful of counts. This sequence joins TRBV4-3 and TRBJ1-3; D gene uncertain. V was cut by 3 bases and J by 0 bases, with 15 bases left in between. Germline loops: CDR1 LGHNA, CDR2 YSLEER. The CDR3 has 17 amino acids. The CDR3 loop is CASSHFSGIVSGNTIYF. The DNA for the CDR3 is TGCGCCAGCAGCCATTTTTCAGGAATTGTCTCTGGAAACACCATATATTTT.

The chain joins TRBV7-9 to TRBJ1-2; 8 nucleotides match TRBD1. The length of the CDR3 is 15 residues. Trimming at V came to 2 bases and at J to 1 base, leaving 3 bases not matched to a gene. CDR1 and CDR2 from the germline V gene are SEHNR and FQNEAQ (reference sequence). Here the CDR3 reads CASSLTDRVNYGYTF. The CDR3 bases are TGTGCCAGCAGCTTAACGGACAGGGTTAACTATGGCTACACCTTC. Full variable domain (rest looked up from reference TRBV7-9 and TRBJ1-2): DTGVSQNPRHKITKRGQNVTFRCDPISEHNRLYWYRQTLGQGPEFLTYFQNEAQLEKSRLLSDRFSAERPKGSFSTLEIQRTEQGDSAMYLCASSLTDRVNYGYTFGSGTRLTVV.

The V call is TRBV4-3, the J call TRBJ2-1; the D gene is possibly TRBD2 (6 bases). Germline CDR1 is LGHNA and CDR2 is YSLEER. The CDR3 loop spans 18 amino acids. V lost 0 bases, J lost 0 bases, and 15 bases lay in between. The DNA for the CDR3 is TGCGCCAGCAGCCAAGATCGACGGTCCGGGGGCTCCTACAATGAGCAGTTCTTC. Translated: CASSQDRRSGGSYNEQFF.

The rearrangement joins TRBV28 to TRBJ1-1; TRBD1 matches at 9 bases. CDR3 length equals 13 residues. Germline-derived CDR1 and CDR2 are MDHEN and SYDVKM. The V gene end was trimmed by 11 bases and the J gene end by 4 bases; junction bases not matched to a gene: 8. CDR3: CASGTGSITEAFF. In nucleotides, the CDR3 is TGTGCCTCCGGGACAGGGTCTATCACTGAAGCTTTCTTT.

This rearrangement joins TRBV6-2 or TRBV6-3 to TRBJ1-5; TRBD1 matches at 8 bases. Trimming removed 6 bases from V and 6 bases from J; junction bases left unmatched: 7. Germline CDR1 is MNHEY and CDR2 is SVGEGT. The CDR3 consists of 14 residues. The CDR3 loop reads CASSHGQGGQPQHF. The CDR3 DNA is TGTGCCAGCAGCCACGGACAGGGAGGTCAGCCCCAGCATTTT.

This clonotype was recorded many times. V is TRBV7-8 and J is TRBJ2-6; D is perhaps TRBD1 (6 bases). This CDR3 is 19 amino acids long. CDR1 and CDR2 from the germline V gene are SGHVS and FQNEAQ. The V end lost 5 bases, the J end lost 0 bases, and 20 bases lay between the germline ends. CDR3 nucleotide sequence: TGTGCCAGCAGCCCACGCGAAGGGGGAAACCTCTCTGGGGCCAACGTCCTGACTTTC. Translating it yields CASSPREGGNLSGANVLTF. The variable domain in full, completed from reference TRBV7-8 and TRBJ2-6, reads GAGVSQSPRYKVAKRGQDVALRCDPISGHVSLFWYQQALGQGPEFLTYFQNEAQLDKSGLPSDRFFAERPEGSVSTLKIQRTQQEDSAVYLCASSPREGGNLSGANVLTFGAGSRLTVL.

This clonotype was counted between two and nine times. The rearrangement joins TRBV12-3 or TRBV12-4 to TRBJ1-2; no clear D gene. V was trimmed by 7 bases and J by 2 bases, leaving 20 bases between them. The CDR3 loop spans 16 amino acids. The CDR3 loop reads CASTSAIGIINYGYTF. CDR3 DNA sequence: TGTGCCAGCACCTCGGCGATAGGGATCATAAACTATGGCTACACCTTC.

Many counts were recorded for this clonotype. The chain links TRBV12-3 or TRBV12-4 to TRBJ1-1; D is undetermined. This CDR3 has 15 amino acids. Trimming stripped 5 bases from V and 0 bases from J, with 13 bases between. For the CDR3, the DNA is TGTGCCAGCAGTCCCGAGGTCGGGATGAACACTGAAGCTTTCTTT. This encodes CASSPEVGMNTEAFF.

Ten or more counts support this clonotype. The chain carries TRBV7-2 and TRBJ2-7, with 11 bases that match TRBD1. From germline, CDR1 is SGHTA and CDR2 FQGNSA. Losses at the gene ends were 5 bases for V and 3 bases for J; bases not matched to a gene: 6. This CDR3 contains 15 residues. The DNA of the CDR3 is TGTGCCAGCAGCCCTGGACAGGGGGCAATCTACGAGCAGTACTTC. It specifies CASSPGQGAIYEQYF.

The chain employs TRBV19 and TRBJ2-3, with 7 bases that match TRBD1. This CDR3 comprises 15 residues. V lost 1 base and J lost 5; bases outside the gene matches: 6. Germline CDR1 reads LNHDA; CDR2 reads SQIVND (reference sequence). The CDR3 DNA is TGTGCCAGTAGTATAGGAGGGACAGCCGGAGATACGCAGTATTTT. Translating it yields CASSIGGTAGDTQYF.

This clonotype was counted a few times. The junction departs from germline at one end; a sequencing error may be responsible. The J gene is TRBJ2-1, the V gene TRBV7-7, with D uncertain. The germline CDR1 and CDR2 sequences are SSHAT and FNYEAQ (reference sequence). The CDR3 has 13 amino acids. The CDR3 protein is CASSLAVFNEQFF. The CDR3, as DNA: TGTGCTAGCAGCTTAGCTGTTTTCAATGAGCAGTTCTTC.

The chain is built from TRBV4-1 and TRBJ1-2; tentatively, D is TRBD1 (6 bases). CDR1 and CDR2 (germline): MGHRA, YSYEKL. With 1 base removed from V and 1 base from J, the gap between germline ends came to 10 bases. This CDR3 region has 15 residues. This chain's CDR3 is CASSQVEQGNYGYTF. CDR3 nucleotides: TGCGCCAGCAGCCAAGTCGAACAGGGTAACTATGGCTACACCTTC.

This clonotype was found a few times. The J gene is TRBJ2-1, the V gene TRBV27, with D tentatively TRBD1 (5 bases). The CDR3 contains 15 residues. Germline loops: CDR1 MNHEY, CDR2 SMNVEV (reference sequence). With 3 bases removed from V and 2 bases from J, the gap between germline ends came to 11 bases. Written as DNA, the CDR3 is TGTGCCAGCAGTTTGGCAGGGTGGCCCTACAATGAGCAGTTCTTC. Translated, it gives CASSLAGWPYNEQFF.

This clonotype was seen a few times. J is TRBJ2-3 and V is TRBV6-5; a possible D gene is TRBD1 (5 bases). The CDR3 covers 13 residues. V shed 0 bases and J shed 11 bases, with 12 bases lying between them. CDR1 and CDR2 from the germline V gene are MNHEY and SVGAGI. The CDR3 reads CASSYSTAAGQYF. CDR3 bases: TGTGCCAGCAGTTACTCGACAGCCGCTGGGCAGTATTTT.

The chain employs TRBV6-2 or TRBV6-3 and TRBJ1-6; TRBD1 might be the D (6 bases). Germline-derived CDR1 and CDR2 are MNHEY and SVGEGT. The CDR3 consists of 17 residues. Trimming took 2 bases from V and 9 from J, leaving 20 bases between them. CDR3 loop: CASSYRTRGDRSSPLHF. In DNA form, the CDR3 reads TGTGCCAGCAGTTACCGGACTCGAGGAGACAGGTCTTCACCCCTCCACTTT.

The V gene is TRBV7-9, the J gene TRBJ2-1; 8 bases align to TRBD1. Germline V lookup: CDR1 SEHNR, CDR2 FQNEAQ (reference sequence). The CDR3 is 14 amino acids. Trimming cost V 4 bases and J 7 bases; bases outside gene matches: 6. DNA of the CDR3: TGTGCCAGCAGCTCGGACAGGGCGAGGAATGAGCAGTTCTTC. Its translation: CASSSDRARNEQFF.

J is TRBJ2-7 and V is TRBV12-3 or TRBV12-4; D is possibly TRBD1 (6 bases). There are 13 residues in the CDR3. Trimming removed 6 bases from V and 6 bases from J, with 15 bases in between. The DNA for the CDR3 is TGTGCCAGCAGCTTGGGGCAGGGGCTCGAGCAGTACTTC. Protein: CASSLGQGLEQYF.

This clonotype was seen more than once but under ten times. The chain combines TRBV12-3 or TRBV12-4 with TRBJ2-3; possible D gene TRBD1, 6 bases. The CDR3 sequence is 14 residues long. V lost 8 bases and J 0 bases, leaving 12 bases between the germline ends. CDR3 region: CASGQSLSTDTQYF. CDR3 DNA sequence: TGTGCCAGCGGACAGTCGTTAAGCACAGATACGCAGTATTTT.